This TCR beta chain was sequenced in a study of T cells in Graves' hyperthyroidism and ophthalmopathy. Overall study results and limits: Model predictions of ophthalmopathy came a median 6.5 months before onset. Blood held most thyroid clonotypes expanded above 0.001 frequency.

Graves' hyperthyroidism without ophthalmopathy progression within 18 months was termed stable. PBMCs stemmed from less than 13 ml fresh peripheral blood. Unmatched junction bases numbered 5, after V lost 6 bases and J lost 5 bases. There are 13 residues in the CDR3. RNA transcripts gave rise to amplified TCR beta CDR3 regions. HTBI primers were the set used in a first-round RT-PCR of the TCR CDR3. Each CDR3 protein is one row after TCRdb ran MiXCR on the multiplex PCR reads. In the table there are about 210,000 distinct CDR3 sequences, approximately 17% of which are singletons. In its sample, this clonotype was seen many times. Antigen unknown.

The rearrangement joins TRBV12-3 or TRBV12-4 to TRBJ2-5, with 8 bases matching TRBD1. Specimen: blood. The receptor was derived from a man aged 50 or older with Graves' hyperthyroidism. CDR3: CASRAGGVETQYF. The CDR3, as DNA: TGTGCCAGCAGGGCAGGGGGCGTGGAGACCCAGTACTTC.